This entry is about one T cell receptor (beta chain). The antigen remains unidentified. Profiling relied on immunoSEQ multiplex PCR, and the TCRdb table lists in-frame clones only, not all of them. The data show some 50,000 clones, over 80% seen once. The V end lost 6 bases, the J end lost 4 bases, and 7 bases lay between the germline ends. The CDR3 is 13 amino acids. Germline CDR1 and CDR2: MDHEN and SYDVKM. This specimen belongs to a study of OX40 agonist ivuxolimab in advanced cancers. Study-wide findings and caveats: The expanded peripheral T cells' antigen specificity was not determined.

The V call is TRBV28, the J call TRBJ2-6; D is ambiguous. The sequence came from an adult with an advanced solid tumor such as melanoma, head and neck, liver or kidney cancer. The material sequenced was CD4+ or CD8+ T cells sorted from blood, taken in a trial of the OX40 agonist ivuxolimab. CDR3: CASRLGGANVLTF. The CDR3 DNA sequence: TGTGCCAGCAGATTGGGAGGGGCCAACGTCCTGACTTTC.